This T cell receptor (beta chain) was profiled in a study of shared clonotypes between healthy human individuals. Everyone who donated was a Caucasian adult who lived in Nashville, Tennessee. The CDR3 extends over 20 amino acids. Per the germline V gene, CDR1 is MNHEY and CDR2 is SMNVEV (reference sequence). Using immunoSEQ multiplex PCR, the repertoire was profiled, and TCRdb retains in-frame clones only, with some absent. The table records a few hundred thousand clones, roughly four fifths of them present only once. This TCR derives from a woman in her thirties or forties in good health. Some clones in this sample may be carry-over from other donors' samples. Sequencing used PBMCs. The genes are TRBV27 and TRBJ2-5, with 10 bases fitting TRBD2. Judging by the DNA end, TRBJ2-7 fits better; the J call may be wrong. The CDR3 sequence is CASSLEPGFPGTSDTYEQYF. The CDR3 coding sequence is TGTGCCAGCAGTTTAGAACCCGGCTTTCCGGGGACTAGCGATACCTACGAGCAGTACTTC.